This is a list of T cell receptor beta chains from one sample in a study of blood T cell repertoires in COVID-19. This table comes from immunoSEQ multiplex PCR, and its TCRdb copy is limited to in-frame clones, with some not included. In the table there are around 300,000 clones, over 80% of which are singletons. The sequencing input was PBMCs or T cells enriched from blood (not recorded which). Receptors originate from a man aged 25-45 years who had recovered from COVID-19. Both conserved end residues are part of each CDR3. D genes are given only for firm matches. Clone size, where shown, is once, few, many, or a class for clones that have expanded.

d_gene | j_gene | abundance | v_gene | CDR3nt | CDR3aa
NA | TRBJ1-1 | once | TRBV7-9 | TGTGCCAGCAGCGGACAGTTGAACACTGAAGCTTTCTTT | CASSGQLNTEAFF
NA | TRBJ2-7 | NA | TRBV12-3/TRBV12-4 | TGTGCCAGCAGTTACCTCCGGGGCTACGAGCAGTACTTC | CASSYLRGYEQYF
NA | TRBJ2-5 | NA | TRBV2 | TGTGCCAGCAGTAAAGGGACAAAAGAGACCCAGTACTTC | CASSKGTKETQYF
NA | TRBJ1-5 | NA | TRBV3-1/TRBV3-2 | TGTGCCAGCAGCCAAGAGGGGGGAGGTCAGCCCCAGCATTTT | CASSQEGGGQPQHF
NA | TRBJ2-7 | NA | TRBV7-2 | TGTGCCAGCAGCTTGCAAGGCGACTTGGACTACGAGCAGTACTTC | CASSLQGDLDYEQYF
TRBD1 | TRBJ1-2 | once | TRBV12-3/TRBV12-4 | TGTGCCAGCAGTGGGGGGACAGTCCTTGGCTACACCTTC | CASSGGTVLGYTF
NA | TRBJ1-3 | NA | TRBV28 | TGTGCCAGCATCCGGGGGGGGAATCCGGGAAACACCATATATTTT | CASIRGGNPGNTIYF
NA | TRBJ2-7 | NA | TRBV5-6 | TGTGCCAGCAGCTTGGGGCCCGATGGCTCCTACGAGCAGTACTTC | CASSLGPDGSYEQYF
TRBD1 | TRBJ1-2 | NA | TRBV28 | TGTGCCAGCAGTTTAGGGACAGGGTCACGTATAAAAGGCTACACCTTC | CASSLGTGSRIKGYTF
TRBD1 | TRBJ1-5 | NA | TRBV6-5 | TGTGCCAGCAGTTCTAGACAGGGGGCTAATCAGCCCCAGCATTTT | CASSSRQGANQPQHF
NA | TRBJ2-3 | NA | TRBV5-1 | TGCGCCAGCAGCGATGGCGATACGCAGTATTTT | CASSDGDTQYF
TRBD2 | TRBJ2-7 | NA | TRBV11-2 | TGTGCCAGCAGCCCTGCCGTTGGGGCGGGGGGGAATGAGCAGTACTTC | CASSPAVGAGGNEQYF
NA | TRBJ2-7 | NA | TRBV19 | TGTGCCAGTAGTATAAAATCACAGCCTACCTACGAGCAGTACTTC | CASSIKSQPTYEQYF
NA | TRBJ1-4 | NA | TRBV28 | TGTGCCAGCGGCAGGGGAAGTGAAAAACTGTTTTTT | CASGRGSEKLFF
TRBD1 | TRBJ2-3 | NA | TRBV3-1/TRBV3-2 | TGTGCCAGCAGCCCGACAGGGGTAACGAATACGCAGTATTTT | CASSPTGVTNTQYF
TRBD2 | TRBJ2-3 | few | TRBV6-4 | TGTGCCAGCAGTGACTCCCCTAGCGGGGCCCCAGATACGCAGTATTTT | CASSDSPSGAPDTQYF
TRBD1 | TRBJ1-6 | NA | TRBV27 | TGTGCCAGCACCATTGACAGGGTTGGTAATTCACCCCTCCACTTT | CASTIDRVGNSPLHF
NA | TRBJ2-3 | NA | TRBV28 | TGTGCCAGCAGTGTAGCGCCACGCGGCACAGATACGCAGTATTTT | CASSVAPRGTDTQYF
TRBD1 | TRBJ2-1 | NA | TRBV7-6 | TGTGCCAGCAGCTCGTGGGGGGGGACAGGGGGCCCTTCCTACAATGAGCAGTTCTTC | CASSSWGGTGGPSYNEQFF
NA | TRBJ1-2 | NA | TRBV30 | TGTGCCTGGAGTGTAGACGGGGTCTACTATGGCTACACCTTC | CAWSVDGVYYGYTF
TRBD1 | TRBJ1-6 | NA | TRBV2 | TGTGCCAGCAGCGCAAAGGCCGGGACAGTGGGGGAATTTCTCCACTTT | CASSAKAGTVGEFLHF
NA | TRBJ1-5 | NA | TRBV30 | TGTGCCTGGAGCTTGGGCAGGGGAGAAAGCAATCAGCCCCAGCATTTT | CAWSLGRGESNQPQHF
NA | TRBJ2-1 | NA | TRBV2 | TGTGCCAGCAGAGACAGCTCCTACAATGAGCAGTTCTTC | CASRDSSYNEQFF
TRBD1 | TRBJ1-2 | NA | TRBV7-8 | TGTGCCAGCAGCTTAGCGTGGGGACAGGGTTATGGCTACACCTTC | CASSLAWGQGYGYTF
NA | TRBJ2-7 | NA | TRBV19 | TGTGCCAGTAGCCGAGACACCTACGAGCAGTACTTC | CASSRDTYEQYF
NA | TRBJ2-5 | NA | TRBV5-5 | TGTGCCAGCAGCTTGCGGCTAGAGGAGACCCAGTACTTC | CASSLRLEETQYF
TRBD1 | TRBJ1-3 | NA | TRBV7-9 | TGTGCCAGCAGCGGGCATCCACGGCAGGGGGTGGGAAACACCATATATTTT | CASSGHPRQGVGNTIYF
TRBD2 | TRBJ2-1 | NA | TRBV7-9 | TGTGCCAGCAGCGCGTCGGGCGGGGGGGCTGATGAGCAGTTCTTC | CASSASGGGADEQFF
TRBD1 | TRBJ2-5 | NA | TRBV4-1 | TGCGCCAGCAGCCAACGACAGGGCAGGGCAGAGACCCAGTACTTC | CASSQRQGRAETQYF
NA | TRBJ2-4 | NA | TRBV15 | TGTGCCACCAGCAGAGGGGGCGCGGGGGCCAAAAACATTCAGTACTTC | CATSRGGAGAKNIQYF
NA | TRBJ2-4 | NA | TRBV5-4 | TGTGCCAGCAGCTTGTGGGCTCACCCGGACAGTGTAGCCAAAAACATTCAGTACTTC | CASSLWAHPDSVAKNIQYF
NA | TRBJ1-1 | NA | TRBV6-5 | TGTGCCAGCAGCCTCGGGGGGAACACTGAAGCTTTCTTT | CASSLGGNTEAFF
TRBD1 | TRBJ1-4 | NA | TRBV2 | TGTGCCAGCAGTGTTAGGGGGCAAGGAGTAAAACTGTTTTTT | CASSVRGQGVKLFF
NA | TRBJ1-2 | NA | TRBV7-6 | TGTGCCAGCAGCTTAGCGCGATCTACAGACAACCCTATGTTCGGCTACACCTTC | CASSLARSTDNPMFGYTF
TRBD1 | TRBJ1-2 | few | TRBV13 | TGTGCCAGCAGCTACCGGGACAGACCGTACTATGGCTACACCTTC | CASSYRDRPYYGYTF
NA | TRBJ1-2 | NA | TRBV19 | TGTGCCAGTAGTATAACAATTTCGTCCTACCCAGGGAGGGATGGCTACACCTTC | CASSITISSYPGRDGYTF
NA | TRBJ1-1 | NA | TRBV7-3 | TGTGCCAGCAGCTTAGGGGGGGACACTGAAGCTTTCTTT | CASSLGGDTEAFF